This T cell receptor beta chain originates from a study of patients and donors after allogeneic stem cell transplantation. V was cut by 7 bases and J by 1 base, with 20 bases left in between. In germline, CDR1 is MNHEY, CDR2 SVGEGT. The CDR3 totals 17 residues. MiXCR was run by TCRdb on the RT-PCR reads, yielding one entry per CDR3 protein. This table holds roughly 230,000 distinct CDR3 sequences, 14% found once. The chain combines TRBV6-2 or TRBV6-3 with TRBJ2-4; D tentatively fits TRBD1 or TRBD2 (5 bases each). Sequencing was performed on blood, either unsorted or a sorted T cell fraction (not recorded which). This sequence was found in a human donor who was either an allogeneic HSCT recipient or a stem cell or donor lymphocyte infusion donor (not recorded which). It is not recorded whose cells these are; they may come from a transplant donor. The CDR3 nucleotides read TGTGCCAGCACTCCCAACGGGCAGGGACGGGCCAAAAACATTCAGTACTTC. It is translated as CASTPNGQGRAKNIQYF.